The rows below give T cell receptor beta chains drawn from one sample of a study of cytomegalovirus exposure and HLA in healthy donors. Only in-frame clones appear in the TCRdb table, and some are missing; sequencing was by immunoSEQ multiplex PCR. Of 90,000 to 100,000 clones in the sample, roughly 75% were seen once. Material for sequencing was PBMCs. The receptors derive from a woman in her fifties or sixties in good health and CMV-seronegative. The CDR3 runs from the conserved cysteine through the conserved F or W. A D gene is named only where the DNA matches it firmly. The listing skips clone size in some rows; elsewhere it reads once, few, many or a size class.

>TRBD1|TRBJ2-3|TRBV7-6|NA
CASSLEARGPPDTQYF
TGTGCCAGCAGCTTAGAAGCCAGGGGGCCCCCGGATACGCAGTATTTT
>NA|TRBJ2-7|TRBV4-3|NA
CASSQAEGVNEQYF
TGCGCCAGCAGCCAAGCGGAGGGAGTTAACGAGCAGTACTTC
>NA|TRBJ1-1|TRBV7-9|NA
CASTRGDTEAFF
TGTGCCAGCACCCGCGGGGACACTGAAGCTTTCTTT
>TRBD1|TRBJ2-2|TRBV28|NA
CASITRTGLFSGELFF
TGTGCCAGCATTACTCGGACAGGTTTATTTTCCGGGGAGCTGTTTTTT
>NA|TRBJ1-1|TRBV9|NA
CASSPRVYDAEAFF
TGTGCCAGCAGCCCCCGGGTCTATGACGCTGAAGCTTTCTTT
>TRBD1|TRBJ1-5|TRBV7-6|NA
CASSPGTGTNQPQHF
TGTGCCAGCAGCCCAGGGACAGGGACGAATCAGCCCCAGCATTTT
>NA|TRBJ2-7|TRBV7-2|NA
CASSLGGEYEQYF
TGTGCCAGCAGCTTAGGGGGAGAGTACGAGCAGTACTTC
>NA|TRBJ1-1|TRBV7-6|few
CASSYDRNTEAFF
TGTGCCAGCAGCTATGACAGAAACACTGAAGCTTTCTTT
>TRBD1|TRBJ1-5|TRBV5-6|NA
CASSLGQVNSNQPQHF
TGTGCCAGCAGCCTGGGACAGGTTAATAGCAATCAGCCCCAGCATTTT
>NA|TRBJ1-2|TRBV2|NA
CATPRGGTYGYTF
TGTGCCACCCCCCGGGGGGGGACCTATGGCTACACCTTC
>NA|TRBJ2-3|TRBV4-3|NA
CASSQVGREADTQYF
TGCGCCAGCAGCCAAGTGGGCAGGGAGGCAGATACGCAGTATTTT